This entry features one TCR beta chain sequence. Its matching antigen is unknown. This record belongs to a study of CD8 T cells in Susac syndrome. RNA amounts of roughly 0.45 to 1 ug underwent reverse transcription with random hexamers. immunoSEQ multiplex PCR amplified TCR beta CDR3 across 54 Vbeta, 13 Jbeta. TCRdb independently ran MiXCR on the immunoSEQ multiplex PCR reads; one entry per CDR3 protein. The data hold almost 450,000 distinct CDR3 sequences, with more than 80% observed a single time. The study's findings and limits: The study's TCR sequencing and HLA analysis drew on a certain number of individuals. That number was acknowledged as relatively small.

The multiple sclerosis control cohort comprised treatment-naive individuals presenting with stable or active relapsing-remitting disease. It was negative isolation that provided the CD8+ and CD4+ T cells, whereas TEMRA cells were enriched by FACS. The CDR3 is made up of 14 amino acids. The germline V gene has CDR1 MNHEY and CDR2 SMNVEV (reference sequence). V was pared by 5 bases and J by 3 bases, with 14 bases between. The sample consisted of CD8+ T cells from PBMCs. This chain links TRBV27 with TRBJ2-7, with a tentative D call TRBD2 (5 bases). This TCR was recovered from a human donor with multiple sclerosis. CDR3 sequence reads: CASSPRGSVYEQYF. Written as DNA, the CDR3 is TGTGCCAGCAGTCCTCGGGGAAGCGTCTACGAGCAGTACTTC.